In this sample, the clone carrying this TCR beta chain turned up many times. What it recognizes is unknown. Different DNA sequences within this sample yield the same CDR3. As processed by the authors: In papillary thyroid cancer, a distant-metastasis classifier was built using CDR3 differences across clinicopathological groups. TCRdb re-called clones from the PCR reads using MiXCR. The V and J calls here are based on TCRdb, not the publication. Of approximately 41,000 clones in the sample, 28% are singletons; the top ten hold more than 8%. V was clipped by 2 bases and J by 1 base, with 9 bases between them. CDR1 is SGDLS and CDR2 is YYNGEE in the germline V gene. CDR3 size: 14 residues. This entry belongs to a study of metastatic and nonmetastatic thyroid tumors. Across the whole study: Peripheral blood and tumor or nodule samples from malignant and benign thyroid patients were compared.

Patients had received no treatment of any kind before thyroid surgery. Whole-study results and caveats: It was reported that TCR beta diversity was significantly higher in malignant thyroid tumors than benign nodules, in blood and tumor.

The clonotype originates from a male donor with papillary thyroid cancer or a benign thyroid nodule (not recorded which). Some clones in this sample may be carry-over from other donors' samples. Sequencing was done on a sample of blood. The chain has TRBV9 and TRBJ1-1; unclear D gene. The CDR3, as DNA: TGTGCCAGCAGCGTGGGCAGGACGAACACTGAAGCTTTCTTT. Amino acids: CASSVGRTNTEAFF.